These 18 T cell receptor beta chains were all obtained from the same sample, sequenced in a study of neurological immune-mediated disorders. TCRdb reprocessed the 5' RACE reads via MiXCR and lists one record per CDR3 protein. Counted here are tens of thousands of distinct CDR3 sequences, less than 5.5% occurring once; the ten biggest clones make up 6.5% to 7.5%. The specimen sequenced was PBMCs. The receptors stem from a man in his thirties or forties with multiple sclerosis.

This clonotype was picked up many times. The gene calls are TRBV7-9 and TRBJ1-3; no reliable D call. The V and J ends lost 2 bases and 2 bases respectively, with 13 bases between them. The CDR3 is made up of 16 amino acids. Germline CDR1 SEHNR, CDR2 FQNEAQ (reference sequence). In nucleotides, the CDR3 is TGTGCCAGCAGCTTAATTGGGGTGGCGGCTGGAAACACCATATATTTT. It is translated as CASSLIGVAAGNTIYF.

The chain has TRBV7-9 and TRBJ1-4, with no clear D. The length of the CDR3 is 14 residues. V dropped 2 bases and J dropped 5 bases, with 9 bases sitting between them. Per germline, CDR1 SEHNR and CDR2 FQNEAQ (reference sequence). CDR3 region: CASSLSKGNEKLFF. The CDR3 region has the DNA TGTGCCAGCAGCTTATCCAAGGGAAATGAAAAACTGTTTTTT.

This clonotype was counted many times. The chain joins TRBV7-6 to TRBJ2-1; 7 bases are a match to TRBD2. The J segment lost 6 bases and the V segment lost 4 bases, leaving 12 bases of the junction unmatched. The CDR3 extends over 16 amino acids. Germline CDR1 is SGHVS and CDR2 is FNYEAQ. In DNA form, the CDR3 reads TGTGCCAGCAGCTCACTAGCGACCCGTGGGAGCAATGAGCAGTTCTTC. Its translation is CASSSLATRGSNEQFF. Complete variable domain (other parts from reference TRBV7-6 and TRBJ2-1): GAGVSQSPRYKVTKRGQDVALRCDPISGHVSLYWYRQALGQGPEFLTYFNYEAQQDKSGLPNDRFSAERPEGSISTLTIQRTEQRDSAMYRCASSSLATRGSNEQFFGPGTRLTVL.

The chain couples TRBV29-1 to TRBJ2-7; D tentatively reads TRBD1 or TRBD2 (5 bases each). In germline, CDR1 is SQVTM, CDR2 ANQGSEA. V was trimmed by 4 bases and J by 4 bases, leaving 14 bases between them. CDR3 length equals 13 residues. In nucleotides, the CDR3 is TGCAGCGTTGGGGGGAAACTTACATACGAGCAGTACTTC. Protein: CSVGGKLTYEQYF.

This clonotype was detected ten times or more. The chain recombines TRBV20-1 with TRBJ1-5; 8 bases match TRBD1. V dropped 3 bases and J dropped 3; count of bases not matched to a gene: 13. The germline CDR1 and CDR2 sequences are DFQATT and SNEGSKA (reference sequence). This CDR3 contains 17 residues. The CDR3 sequence is CSARKEGWTGHNQPQHF. CDR3 bases: TGCAGTGCTAGGAAAGAGGGATGGACAGGGCACAATCAGCCCCAGCATTTT.

This clonotype was seen a few times. V and J are TRBV21-1 and TRBJ2-4. TRBV21-1 is a documented pseudogene. The CDR3 consists of 15 residues. The chain's CDR3 is CASSTFEVAKNIQYF. The CDR3, as DNA: TGTGCCAGCAGCACTTTCGAGGTAGCCAAAAACATTCAGTACTTC.

This clonotype has at least ten counts. V usage is TRBV7-3 and J usage is TRBJ1-2; 7 bases map to TRBD1. V dropped 5 bases and J dropped 5; count of bases not matched to a gene: 8. Germline CDR1 is SGHTA and CDR2 is FQGTGA. This CDR3 is 14 amino acids long. CDR3 in DNA: TGTGCCAGCAGCCCCGACAGGGCCCCGTATGGCTACACCTTC. It specifies CASSPDRAPYGYTF.

This chain connects TRBV6-6 to TRBJ2-5, with unresolved D. The CDR3 has 12 residues. Germline V lookup: CDR1 MNHNY, CDR2 SVGAGI (reference sequence). V was clipped by 2 bases and J by 5 bases, with 6 bases between them. CDR3 residues: CASSYLPETQYF. In DNA form, the CDR3 reads TGTGCCAGCAGTTACCTGCCGGAGACCCAGTACTTC.

This clonotype was recorded at least ten times. The chain joins TRBV4-1 to TRBJ2-5; D is unresolved. V lost 4 bases and J 3 bases, leaving 9 bases between the germline ends. This CDR3 is 13 amino acids long. Looked up from germline, CDR1 is MGHRA and CDR2 is YSYEKL. The CDR3 nucleotides read TGCGCCAGCAGCCCGACATCCGAAGAGACCCAGTACTTC. Protein product: CASSPTSEETQYF.

This sequence joins TRBV10-3 and TRBJ1-4, with 7 nucleotides matching TRBD1. The V gene's germline CDR1 is ENHRY and CDR2 SYGVKD. Unmatched junction bases numbered 11, after V lost 5 bases and J lost 8 bases. There are 15 residues in the CDR3. Here the CDR3 reads CAISRYGQDPEKLFF. CDR3 DNA: TGTGCCATCAGTCGATACGGACAGGACCCGGAAAAACTGTTTTTT.

The table lists this clonotype with many counts. The rearrangement uses TRBV5-1 and TRBJ2-2; D is possibly TRBD2 (6 bases). The V end lost 0 bases, the J end lost 1 base, and 10 bases lay between the germline ends. Germline lookup yields CDR1 SGHRS and CDR2 YFSETQ. The CDR3 is 16 residues long. CDR3 in amino acids: CASSLARGVNTGELFF. The DNA for the CDR3 is TGCGCCAGCAGCTTGGCGCGGGGAGTGAACACCGGGGAGCTGTTTTTT.

The sample holds a few counts of this clonotype. The chain joins TRBV12-2 to TRBJ2-3. TRBV12-2 represents a pseudogene. The CDR3 is 9 residues long. The CDR3 DNA is TGTGCAAGTCGCCGTCCGACGTATTTT. Translating gives CASRRPTYF.

This clonotype was seen repeatedly, ten times or more. The chain has TRBV6-6 and TRBJ2-3; TRBD2 might be the D (7 bases). V was shortened by 5 bases and J by 2 bases, with 11 bases between the two germline ends. Germline values: CDR1 MNHNY, CDR2 SVGAGI (reference sequence). The CDR3 is 14 amino acids. CDR3 coding DNA: TGTGCCAGCAGTCGGGGGGCGGTCACAGATACGCAGTATTTT. Translation gives CASSRGAVTDTQYF.

This clonotype was seen many times. This sequence joins TRBV3-1 and TRBJ2-7; either TRBD1 or TRBD2 may fit D (6 bases each). The germline V gene has CDR1 LGHDT and CDR2 YNNKEL (reference sequence). The CDR3 contains 14 residues. Trimming shortened V by 0 bases and J by 5 bases, and 11 bases separated the two germline ends. The CDR3 DNA follows: TGTGCCAGCAGCCAAGAGGGGGGCGGGGACGAGCAGTACTTC. Amino acid sequence: CASSQEGGGDEQYF.

Many counts were recorded for this clonotype. The chain employs TRBV5-1 and TRBJ1-1; perhaps TRBD1 as D (6 bases). The CDR3 runs 17 residues. V lost 3 bases to trimming and J lost 0 bases, with 18 bases between them. CDR1 is SGHRS and CDR2 is YFSETQ in the germline V gene. The DNA for the CDR3 is TGCGCCAGCAGCTGGGGGCTGGCAGGGTGGATGAACACTGAAGCTTTCTTT. Its translation: CASSWGLAGWMNTEAFF.

This clonotype is labeled as medium-sized. This chain connects TRBV15 to TRBJ2-1; 8 positions match TRBD1. J was trimmed by 8 bases and V by 2 bases; bases with no gene match: 8. The CDR3 loop spans 15 amino acids. Germline CDR1 is LNHNV and CDR2 is YYDKDF (reference sequence). The chain's CDR3 is CATSRSQGAVDEQFF. The DNA of the CDR3 is TGTGCCACCAGCAGATCTCAGGGGGCTGTCGATGAGCAGTTCTTC.

This clonotype was detected many times. One end of the junction does not line up with germline, which may come from a read error. The rearrangement joins TRBV5-1 to TRBJ1-5; 7 positions agree with TRBD1. The CDR3 is made up of 14 amino acids. Per the germline V gene, CDR1 is SGHRS and CDR2 is YFSETQ. CDR3 residues: CASSSGTGDQPQNF. The CDR3 nucleotides read TGCGCCAGCAGCTCGGGAACAGGGGATCAGCCCCAGAATTTT. Supplemented by reference TRBV5-1 and TRBJ1-5, the full variable domain reads KAGVTQTPRYLIKTRGQQVTLSCSPISGHRSVSWYQQTPGQGLQFLFEYFSETQRNKGNFPGRFSGRQFSNSRSEMNVSTLELGDSALYLCASSSGTGDQPQNFGDGTRLSIL.

The chain has TRBV14 and TRBJ2-1; D possibly corresponds to TRBD1 (6 bases). In germline, CDR1 is SGHDN, CDR2 FVKESK. This CDR3 is built from 14 residues. V lost 0 bases to trimming and J lost 10 bases, with 13 bases between them. The CDR3 DNA is TGTGCCAGCAGCCAAGAAAAACAAACAGGGGAGCAGTTCTTC. It yields the protein CASSQEKQTGEQFF.